The clone carrying this TCR beta chain appeared a few times. The antigen remains undetermined. This sample was taken from a study of early T cells in non-severe SARS-CoV-2 infection. Study overall: Whole-blood bulk RNA, unsorted, was sequenced, and chains were unpaired. Study-wide findings and caveats: Reliance on VDJdb matching favored anti-spike CD8 responses; private and CD4 specificities were missed.

Unique molecular identifiers (one per individual cDNA molecule) were attached. TCRdb re-derived calls from the 5' RACE reads in MiXCR, one entry per CDR3 protein. The data contain roughly 60,000 distinct CDR3 sequences, around 11% of them seen just once; the ten biggest clones take up about 2.7%. This TCR came from an adult who was a healthcare worker with PCR-confirmed SARS-CoV-2 infection or an uninfected control (not recorded which). The specimen was whole blood, collected at baseline.

The CDR3 coding sequence is TGTGCCAGCAGTTCCAACCCCAAGGCGGCAGGGTACTTC. Amino acid sequence: CASSSNPKAAGYF. This chain connects TRBV27 to TRBJ2-7; D is unclear. CDR1 is MNHEY and CDR2 is SMNVEV in the germline V gene (reference sequence). Trimming pared 4 bases from V and 12 bases from J, leaving 19 bases between. This CDR3 has 13 residues.